This T cell receptor beta chain stems from a study of blood T cell repertoires in COVID-19. This clone was detected only a few times. This CDR3 has 17 amino acids. Germline V gene data show CDR1 as SGHNT and CDR2 as YENEEA. V shed 0 bases and J shed 0 bases, with 11 bases lying between them. The protocol was immunoSEQ multiplex PCR, while the TCRdb copy is restricted to in-frame clones and leaves out a portion. The data show around 250,000 clones, with around 84% seen just once and 1.5% to 1.7% held by the top ten. J is TRBJ2-2 and V is TRBV11-3; D remains ambiguous. The sequence came from a woman in her 40s who had recovered from COVID-19. Sequenced sample: peripheral blood. CDR3 region: CASSLDRTSTNTGELFF. CDR3 nucleotides: TGTGCCAGCAGCTTAGATCGAACCTCTACGAACACCGGGGAGCTGTTTTTT.